Listed here are 14 T cell receptor beta chains from one sample, sequenced in a study of blood T cell repertoires in COVID-19. Method: immunoSEQ multiplex PCR; TCRdb's copy keeps in-frame clones and lacks some. The table records about 280,000 clones, 88% of them present only once. Input material: PBMCs or T cells enriched from blood (not recorded which). These receptors were obtained from a woman aged 60-75 years in a cohort exposed to, infected with or recovered from COVID-19 (not recorded which).

The chain joins TRBV19 to TRBJ1-2, with a tentative D call TRBD1 (6 bases). V gave up 7 bases and J gave up 0 bases, with 15 bases separating them. CDR3 length equals 15 residues. Germline CDR1 LNHDA, CDR2 SQIVND (reference sequence). CDR3 coding DNA: TGTGCCAGTACCGACGGACAGCTAGCTAACTATGGCTACACCTTC. Translating gives CASTDGQLANYGYTF.

Here the CDR3 DNA reads TGCGCCAGCAGCCAAGGATTTAGCGGGAGATACGAGCAGTACTTC. Protein: CASSQGFSGRYEQYF. The gene calls are TRBV4-1 and TRBJ2-7; 9 bases match TRBD2. V gave up 1 base and J gave up 4 bases; unmatched junction bases: 5. The germline V gene has CDR1 MGHRA and CDR2 YSYEKL. The CDR3 extends over 15 amino acids.

In its sample, this clone was seen a few times. The chain links TRBV19 to TRBJ1-5; possible D gene TRBD1, 6 bases. Per germline, CDR1 LNHDA and CDR2 SQIVND (reference sequence). This CDR3 comprises 13 residues. Trimming pared 7 bases from V and 5 bases from J, leaving 12 bases between. CDR3 residues: CASMRTAYQPQHF. CDR3 in DNA: TGTGCCAGTATGAGGACAGCCTATCAGCCCCAGCATTTT. Full variable domain (missing parts from reference TRBV19 and TRBJ1-5): DGGITQSPKYLFRKEGQNVTLSCEQNLNHDAMYWYRQDPGQGLRLIYYSQIVNDFQKGDIAEGYSVSREKKESFPLTVTSAQKNPTAFYLCASMRTAYQPQHFGDGTRLSIL.

V usage is TRBV4-1 and J usage is TRBJ2-5, with 8 bases that match TRBD1. The CDR3 totals 20 residues. J gave up 0 bases and V 1 base, and 16 bases lay outside the gene matches. The germline gives CDR1 MGHRA, CDR2 YSYEKL. In nucleotides, the CDR3 is TGCGCCAGCAGCCAAGCCCAGGGGGCTTTGGTAGCTACCTACCAAGAGACCCAGTACTTC. It is translated as CASSQAQGALVATYQETQYF.

This chain connects TRBV18 to TRBJ1-1; D is possibly TRBD1 (5 bases). Looked up from germline, CDR1 is KGHSH and CDR2 is LQKENI. The CDR3 spans 13 residues. Trimming left V 4 bases short and J 1 base short, with 7 bases between. The CDR3 DNA is TGTGCCAGCTCACAGGGGCCGAACACTGAAGCTTTCTTT. This codes for CASSQGPNTEAFF.

With respect to this clone: Other DNA sequences in this sample translate to the same CDR3. The V gene is TRBV5-1, the J gene TRBJ2-1; the match to TRBD1 covers 7 bases. Germline-derived CDR1 and CDR2 are SGHRS and YFSETQ. V was pared by 0 bases and J by 4 bases, with 4 bases of the junction left unmatched. The CDR3 has 15 residues. The DNA for the CDR3 is TGCGCCAGCAGCTTGGGAGGGGGCTCGTACAATGAGCAGTTCTTC. Protein: CASSLGGGSYNEQFF. Full variable domain (outside the CDR3, taken from reference TRBV5-1 and TRBJ2-1): KAGVTQTPRYLIKTRGQQVTLSCSPISGHRSVSWYQQTPGQGLQFLFEYFSETQRNKGNFPGRFSGRQFSNSRSEMNVSTLELGDSALYLCASSLGGGSYNEQFFGPGTRLTVL.

The CDR3 region is CASRGQMNTGELFF. The CDR3 DNA reads TGTGCCAGCAGGGGACAGATGAACACCGGGGAGCTGTTTTTT. V is TRBV2 and J is TRBJ2-2; TRBD1 agrees at 7 bases. In germline, CDR1 is SNHLY, CDR2 FYNNEI. V lost 6 bases and J lost 1; bases outside the gene matches: 2. This CDR3 region has 14 residues.

The rearrangement joins TRBV7-2 to TRBJ1-2, with 7 bases lining up with TRBD1. Germline CDR1 is SGHTA and CDR2 is FQGNSA. V shed 5 bases and J 3 bases; nucleotides not matched to a gene: 6. The CDR3 extends over 14 amino acids. The CDR3: CASSNLQGHYGYTF. The CDR3 DNA reads TGTGCCAGCAGCAACCTACAGGGGCACTATGGCTACACCTTC.

V is TRBV9 and J is TRBJ2-7; 7 positions match TRBD2. This CDR3 comprises 16 residues. Germline trimming cut 4 bases from V and 0 bases from J; bases unmatched to any gene: 10. The germline CDR1 and CDR2 sequences are SGDLS and YYNGEE. The CDR3 nucleotides read TGTGCCAGCAGCCTTAGCGGGTCCCTTAGCTCCTACGAGCAGTACTTC. Protein sequence: CASSLSGSLSSYEQYF.

The chain recombines TRBV15 with TRBJ1-4; possible D gene TRBD1, 6 bases. V was shortened by 1 base and J by 3 bases, with 9 bases between the two germline ends. Germline lookup yields CDR1 LNHNV and CDR2 YYDKDF (reference sequence). This CDR3 contains 15 residues. The CDR3 DNA sequence: TGTGCCACCAGCAGAGTCAGGGGTCCTAATGAAAAACTGTTTTTT. Translating gives CATSRVRGPNEKLFF. The full variable domain, rest sourced from reference TRBV15 and TRBJ1-4, is DAMVIQNPRYQVTQFGKPVTLSCSQTLNHNVMYWYQQKSSQAPKLLFHYYDKDFNNEADTPDNFQSRRPNTSFCFLDIRSPGLGDTAMYLCATSRVRGPNEKLFFGSGTQLSVL.

This sequence joins TRBV30 and TRBJ2-3, with D perhaps TRBD2 (7 bases). Between the trimmed V and J ends, which lost 2 bases and 5 bases, there was a span of 14 bases. The CDR3 spans 14 residues. Germline loops: CDR1 GTSNPN, CDR2 SVGIG (reference sequence). CDR3 region: CAWSRGRGEDTQYF. As DNA, the CDR3 is TGTGCCTGGAGTAGGGGGAGGGGAGAAGATACGCAGTATTTT. Complete variable domain (other parts from reference TRBV30 and TRBJ2-3): SQTIHQWPATLVQPVGSPLSLECTVEGTSNPNLYWYRQAAGRGLQLLFYSVGIGQISSEVPQNLSASRPQDRQFILSSKKLLLSDSGFYLCAWSRGRGEDTQYFGPGTRLTVL.

The count of this clone is one. The chain uses TRBV5-1 and TRBJ2-3; tentatively, D is TRBD1 (6 bases). This CDR3 has 11 amino acids. Germline CDR1 is SGHRS and CDR2 is YFSETQ. Trimming took 5 bases from V and 7 from J, leaving 8 bases between them. CDR3 sequence (DNA): TGCGCCAGCAGGGGACAAAATACGCAGTATTTT. Protein: CASRGQNTQYF.

This rearrangement joins TRBV2 to TRBJ2-2; no definite D call. Germline loops: CDR1 SNHLY, CDR2 FYNNEI. CDR3 length equals 16 residues. The V gene lost 2 bases and the J gene lost 4 bases, with 14 bases spanning the gap. The CDR3, as DNA: TGTGCCAGCAGTGAACTGGCAACCCCCCCCACCGGGGAGCTGTTTTTT. Translation gives CASSELATPPTGELFF.

This chain links TRBV6-4 with TRBJ2-3; 9 bases line up with TRBD2. Germline-derived CDR1 and CDR2 are MRHNA and SNTAGT. The trim removed 5 bases at V and 3 bases at J, leaving 9 bases unmatched. The CDR3 consists of 16 residues. CDR3 DNA sequence: TGTGCCAGCAGTAACCTAGCGGGACCAGGGACAGATACGCAGTATTTT. Translating gives CASSNLAGPGTDTQYF.